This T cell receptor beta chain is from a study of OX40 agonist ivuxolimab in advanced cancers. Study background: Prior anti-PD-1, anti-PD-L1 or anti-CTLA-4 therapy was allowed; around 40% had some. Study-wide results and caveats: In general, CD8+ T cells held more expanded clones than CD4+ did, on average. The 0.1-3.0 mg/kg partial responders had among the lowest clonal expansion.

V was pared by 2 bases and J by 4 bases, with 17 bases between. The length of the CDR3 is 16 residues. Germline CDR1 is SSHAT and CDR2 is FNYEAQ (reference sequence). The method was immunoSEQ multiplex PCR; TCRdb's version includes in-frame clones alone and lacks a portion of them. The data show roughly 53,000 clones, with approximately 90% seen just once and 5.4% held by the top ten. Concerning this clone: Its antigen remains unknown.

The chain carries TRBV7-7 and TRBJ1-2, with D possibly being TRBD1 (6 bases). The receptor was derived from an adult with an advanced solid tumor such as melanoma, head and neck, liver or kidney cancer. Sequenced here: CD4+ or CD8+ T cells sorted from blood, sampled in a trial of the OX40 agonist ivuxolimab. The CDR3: CASSLWTEVDPYGYTF. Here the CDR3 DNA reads TGTGCCAGCAGCTTATGGACAGAAGTCGATCCCTATGGCTACACCTTC.